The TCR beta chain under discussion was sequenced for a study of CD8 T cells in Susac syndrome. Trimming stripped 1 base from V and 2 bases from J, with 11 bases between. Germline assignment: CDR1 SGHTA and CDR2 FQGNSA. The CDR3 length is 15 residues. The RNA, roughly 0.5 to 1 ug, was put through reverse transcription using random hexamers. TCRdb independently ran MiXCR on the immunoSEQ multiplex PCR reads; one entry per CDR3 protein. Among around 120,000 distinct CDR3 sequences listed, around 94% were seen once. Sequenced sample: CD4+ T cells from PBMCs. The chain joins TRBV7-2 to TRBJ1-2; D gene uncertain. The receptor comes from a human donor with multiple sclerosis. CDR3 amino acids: CASSLGPGGNYGYTF. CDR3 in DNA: TGTGCCAGCAGCTTAGGACCGGGAGGCAACTATGGCTACACCTTC. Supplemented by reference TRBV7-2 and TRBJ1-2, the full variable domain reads GAGVSQSPSNKVTEKGKDVELRCDPISGHTALYWYRQSLGQGLEFLIYFQGNSAPDKSGLPSDRFSAERTGGSVSTLTIQRTQQEDSAVYLCASSLGPGGNYGYTFGSGTRLTVV.